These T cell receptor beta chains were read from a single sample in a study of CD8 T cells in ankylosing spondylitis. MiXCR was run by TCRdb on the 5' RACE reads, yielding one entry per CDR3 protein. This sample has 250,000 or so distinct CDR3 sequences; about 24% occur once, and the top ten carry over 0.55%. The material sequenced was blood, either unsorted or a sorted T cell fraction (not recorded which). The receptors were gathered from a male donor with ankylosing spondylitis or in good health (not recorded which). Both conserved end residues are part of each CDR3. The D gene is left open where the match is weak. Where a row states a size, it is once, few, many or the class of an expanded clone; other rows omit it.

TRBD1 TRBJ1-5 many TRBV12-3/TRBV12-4 TGTGCCAGCAGTTCGGACAGGGCCCAGCCCCAGCATTTT CASSSDRAQPQHF
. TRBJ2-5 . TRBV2 TGTGCCAGCAGTGTATCAGAGACCCAGTACTTC CASSVSETQYF
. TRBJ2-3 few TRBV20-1 TGCAGTGTCGAAGGGCAGAGCACAGATACGCAGTATTTT CSVEGQSTDTQYF
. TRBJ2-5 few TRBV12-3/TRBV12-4 TGTGCCAGCAGTTTCCAAGGGGGTAGGGCGACCCAGTACTTC CASSFQGGRATQYF
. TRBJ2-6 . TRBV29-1 TGCAGCGTGGACTCTGGGGCCAACGTCCTGACTTTC CSVDSGANVLTF
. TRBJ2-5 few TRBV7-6 TGTGCCAGCAGCTTAGGAGGGCCAGAGACCCAGTACTTC CASSLGGPETQYF
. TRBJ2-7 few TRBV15 TGTGCCACCAGCAGAGCCGTAGCCTACGAGCAGTACTTC CATSRAVAYEQYF
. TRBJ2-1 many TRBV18 TGTGCCAGCTCACCAAAGGGGGTCTATGAGCAGTTCTTC CASSPKGVYEQFF
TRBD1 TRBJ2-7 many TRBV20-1 TGCAGTGCTAGAAGGACAGGTCGGGTAGGCGAGCAGTACTTC CSARRTGRVGEQYF
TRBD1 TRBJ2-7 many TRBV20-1 TGCAGTGCTGGGGGGGACAGGGGGCCTTACGAGCAGTACTTC CSAGGDRGPYEQYF
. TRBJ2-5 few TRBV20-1 TGCAGTGCTAGAGAAACAGCTCAAGAGACCCAGTACTTC CSARETAQETQYF
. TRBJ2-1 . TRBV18 TGTGCCAGCACAACCGACTTTCGGGGGCCCCTCAATGAGCAGTTCTTC CASTTDFRGPLNEQFF
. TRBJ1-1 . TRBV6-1 TGTGCCAGCAAAATACAACGGGTGAACACTGAAGCTTTCTTT CASKIQRVNTEAFF
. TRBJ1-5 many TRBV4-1 TGCGCCAGCAGCCATTCAGGGTTAGGCGATCAGCCCCAGCATTTT CASSHSGLGDQPQHF
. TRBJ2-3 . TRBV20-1 TGCAGTGCCCCAGGTGGCTTTGTCGGAGATACGCAGTATTTT CSAPGGFVGDTQYF
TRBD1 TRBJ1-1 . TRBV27 TGTACCTTCAGTTTCCGATTCAGTCCCGGGACAGGGATGAACACTGAATCTTTCTTT CTFSFRFSPGTGMNTESFF
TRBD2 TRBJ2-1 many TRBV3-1 TGTGCCAGCAGCCAGGGGGGGTCCTACAATGAGCAGTTCTTC CASSQGGSYNEQFF
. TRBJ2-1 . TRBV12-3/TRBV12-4 TGTGCCAGCAGTTTTTGGTCCCTGTTGGACAATGAGCAGTTCTTC CASSFWSLLDNEQFF
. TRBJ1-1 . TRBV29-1 TGCAGCGCCCGTGGACATTCGATGAACACTGAAGCTTTCTTT CSARGHSMNTEAFF
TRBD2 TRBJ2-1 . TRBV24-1 TGTGCCACCAGTGATTCCCGACTAGCGGGGAACTACAATGAGCAGTTCTTC CATSDSRLAGNYNEQFF
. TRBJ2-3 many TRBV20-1 TGCAGTGCTAGGCCTTCCGGGACAGATACGCAGTATTTT CSARPSGTDTQYF
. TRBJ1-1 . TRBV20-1 TGCAGTGCCAAAACGACAGTGAACACTGAAGCTTTCTTT CSAKTTVNTEAFF
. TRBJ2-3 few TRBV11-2 TGTGCCAGCAGCTCCCCAAGGCTCACAGGCCCGGTTCCACCCACAGATACGCAGTATTTT CASSSPRLTGPVPPTDTQYF
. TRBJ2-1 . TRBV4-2 TGTGCCAGCAGCCAAGTGGACGGTAATGAGCAGTTCTTC CASSQVDGNEQFF
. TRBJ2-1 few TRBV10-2 TGCGCCAGCAGTGTGTTCCGCACACGAGGCAATGAGCAGTTCTTC CASSVFRTRGNEQFF
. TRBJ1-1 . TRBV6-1 TGTGCCAGCATATCAGGGAACATGAACACTGAAGCTTTCTTT CASISGNMNTEAFF
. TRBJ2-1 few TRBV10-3 TGTGCCATCAGTGAGGGGTACAATGAGCAGTTCTTC CAISEGYNEQFF
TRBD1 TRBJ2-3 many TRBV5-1 TGCGCCAGCAGCTTGGGTGGCAGGGGGCGCATAGATACGCAGTATTTT CASSLGGRGRIDTQYF
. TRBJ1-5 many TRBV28 TGTGCCAGCAGTTTATTAGGTCAGCCCCAGCATTTT CASSLLGQPQHF
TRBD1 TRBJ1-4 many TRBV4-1 TGCGCCAGCAGAAAGTCCCGGGACAGGGTATTGGCCGAAAAACTGTTTTTT CASRKSRDRVLAEKLFF
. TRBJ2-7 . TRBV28 TGTGCCACCCTTGGGAGGAGCTCCTACGAGCAGTACTTC CATLGRSSYEQYF
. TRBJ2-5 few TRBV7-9 TGTGCCAGCAGCACCGGAGAGACCCAGTACTTC CASSTGETQYF
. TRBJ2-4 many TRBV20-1 TGCAGTGCGCCCAGCCGAGAAGGGAAGGGGGAGGGCATTCAGTACTTC CSAPSREGKGEGIQYF
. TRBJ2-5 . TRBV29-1 TGCAGCGTCTCAGGGGGGCGATCCGCCCCAGAGACCCAGTACTTC CSVSGGRSAPETQYF
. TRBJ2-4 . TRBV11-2 TGTGCCAGCAGCCCCCGTATAAGGGGCAGCCTAGCCAAAAACATTCAGTACTTC CASSPRIRGSLAKNIQYF
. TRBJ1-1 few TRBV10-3 TGTGCCATCAGTGAGTCGAGCTCAGGCACTGAAGCTTTCTTT CAISESSSGTEAFF
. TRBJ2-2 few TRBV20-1 TGCAGTGCTAGGAAGCCAAGGAATTCCGGGGAGCTGTTTTTT CSARKPRNSGELFF
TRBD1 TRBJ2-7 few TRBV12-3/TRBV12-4 TGTGCCAGCAGTTTTTTCGGGACAGAGAGGGGAGAGCAGTACTTC CASSFFGTERGEQYF
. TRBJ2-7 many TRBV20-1 TGCAGTGCTAGTGCCGGTTCCTACGAGCAGTACTTC CSASAGSYEQYF
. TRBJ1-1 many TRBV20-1 TGCAGTGCTAACGACCTGGGCCAAGACACTGAAGCTTTCTTT CSANDLGQDTEAFF
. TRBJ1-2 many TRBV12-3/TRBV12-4 TGTGCCAGCAGTTTAGCGTTAGAAGGCTACACCTTC CASSLALEGYTF
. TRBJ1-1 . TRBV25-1 TGTGCCAGCCCCGAGGAACAGAGAGTAATGAACACTGAAGCTTTCTTT CASPEEQRVMNTEAFF
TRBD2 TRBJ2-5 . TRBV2 TGTGCCAGCAAACTAGCGGTAGGAGGAGAGACCCAGTACTTC CASKLAVGGETQYF
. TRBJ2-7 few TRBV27 TGTGCCAGCAGGGGAACCGGGATTGGCTCCTACGAGCAGTACTTC CASRGTGIGSYEQYF
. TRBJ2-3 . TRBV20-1 TGCAGTGCTAGACGGTCTAGCACAGATACGCAGTATTTT CSARRSSTDTQYF
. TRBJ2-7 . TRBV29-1 TGCAGCGTTGACACGGGAACCTCTCTCTACGAGCAGTACTTC CSVDTGTSLYEQYF
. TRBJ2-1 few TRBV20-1 TGCAGTGCTCGCACTCCCGACCTAGCCGATGAGCAGTTCTTC CSARTPDLADEQFF
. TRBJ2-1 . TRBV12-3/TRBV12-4 TGTGCCAGCAGTTTTCCGGATTTCTATGAGCAGTTCTTC CASSFPDFYEQFF
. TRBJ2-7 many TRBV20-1 TGCAGTGCTAGGGACGCCTCCGGCGTCTACGAGCAGTACTTC CSARDASGVYEQYF
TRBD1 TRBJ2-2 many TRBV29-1 TGCACCCGGACAGGGGGCGACACCGGGGAGCTGTTTTTT CTRTGGDTGELFF